These 14 T cell receptor beta chains were all obtained from the same sample, sequenced in a study of chemoradiotherapy in HPV16-positive cancers. Profiled with immunoSEQ multiplex PCR; TCRdb holds only in-frame clones, not every one. The table has some 9,800 clones, about 90% seen once. The specimen comprised blood, sampled from a patient who underwent chemoradiotherapy. All receptors come from a human donor with HPV-associated anogenital cancer.

The CDR3 is CASSASSDIDYEQYF. In DNA, the CDR3 is TGTGCCAGCAGCGCCTCGTCGGACATTGACTACGAGCAGTACTTC. This chain links TRBV7-9 with TRBJ2-7, with a tentative D call TRBD1 (5 bases). The CDR3 consists of 15 residues. CDR1 and CDR2 (germline): SEHNR, FQNEAQ (reference sequence). Trimming pared 5 bases from V and 3 bases from J, leaving 17 bases between. The complete variable domain, with remaining parts taken from reference TRBV7-9 and TRBJ2-7, reads DTGVSQNPRHKITKRGQNVTFRCDPISEHNRLYWYRQTLGQGPEFLTYFQNEAQLEKSRLLSDRFSAERPKGSFSTLEIQRTEQGDSAMYLCASSASSDIDYEQYFGPGTRLTVT.

This rearrangement joins TRBV7-9 to TRBJ2-3; 7 bases agree with TRBD1. Germline V CDR1 and CDR2: SEHNR, FQNEAQ (reference sequence). J was trimmed by 4 bases and V by 6 bases; bases with no gene match: 4. The CDR3 loop spans 13 amino acids. CDR3 protein: CASSYTGADTQYF. The DNA for the CDR3 is TGTGCCAGCAGTTATACAGGGGCAGATACGCAGTATTTT.

In its sample, this clone was seen once. The gene calls are TRBV30 and TRBJ1-2, with 10 bases aligning to TRBD1. Germline lookup yields CDR1 GTSNPN and CDR2 SVGIG (reference sequence). Unmatched junction bases numbered 10, after V lost 4 bases and J lost 2 bases. This CDR3 is built from 16 residues. For the CDR3, the DNA is TGTGCCTGGACTGCCGGGACAGGGGCCGTGAACTATGGCTACACCTTC. Translation: CAWTAGTGAVNYGYTF.

The chain combines TRBV5-4 with TRBJ1-6, with 8 bases identical to TRBD1. Germline-derived CDR1 and CDR2 are SGHNT and YYREEE (reference sequence). This CDR3 region has 14 residues. The V gene end was trimmed by 4 bases and the J gene end by 11 bases; junction bases not matched to a gene: 8. The CDR3 DNA reads TGTGCCAGCAGCCCGGGACAGGATATGCCACCCCTCCACTTT. This encodes CASSPGQDMPPLHF.

V gene TRBV7-9 combines with J gene TRBJ1-2; 7 bases map to TRBD1. CDR1 SEHNR and CDR2 FQNEAQ come from the germline V gene (reference sequence). With 3 bases clipped from V and 4 bases from J, the junction kept 8 bases outside the gene matches. The CDR3 sequence is 15 residues long. CDR3 protein: CASSLSGDRPYGYTF. DNA for the CDR3: TGTGCCAGCAGCTTGAGCGGGGACAGACCCTATGGCTACACCTTC.

The CDR3 DNA sequence: TGTGCCAGCAGCTCGTCGTCCGGGACGGGGTCTGGGGCCAACGTCCTGACTTTC. Translated, it gives CASSSSSGTGSGANVLTF. This chain links TRBV11-2 with TRBJ2-6; D assignment may be TRBD1 or TRBD2 (5 bases each). The CDR3 runs 18 residues. Trimming shortened V by 4 bases and J by 1 base, and 17 bases separated the two germline ends. From germline, CDR1 is SGHAT and CDR2 FQNNGV.

The chain carries TRBV7-9 and TRBJ1-6, with no clear D. V lost 3 bases to trimming and J lost 7 bases, with 10 bases between them. Germline assignment: CDR1 SEHNR and CDR2 FQNEAQ (reference sequence). The CDR3 sequence is 14 residues long. The CDR3 nucleotides read TGTGCCAGCAGCTTCTTCGACGGAAATTCACCCCTCCACTTT. It codes for CASSFFDGNSPLHF.

This chain links TRBV10-2 with TRBJ2-3; D call uncertain. This CDR3 region has 12 residues. V lost 4 bases, J lost 0 bases, and 2 bases lay in between. Per germline, CDR1 WSHSY and CDR2 SAAADI. CDR3 amino acids: CASSASTDTQYF. The CDR3 nucleotides are TGCGCCAGCAGTGCTAGCACAGATACGCAGTATTTT.

V gene TRBV7-2 combines with J gene TRBJ2-1; 12 bases are a match to TRBD2. Germline CDR1 is SGHTA and CDR2 is FQGNSA. The CDR3 runs 14 residues. The ends lost 4 bases at V and 10 bases at J; junction bases unmatched: 5. Here the CDR3 reads CASSSSGGAEEQFF. The CDR3, as DNA: TGTGCCAGCAGCTCTAGCGGGGGGGCGGAGGAGCAGTTCTTC.

The J gene is TRBJ2-3, the V gene TRBV20-1; D gene uncertain. Germline V gene data show CDR1 as DFQATT and CDR2 as SNEGSKA (reference sequence). Trimming took off 6 bases at V and 4 bases at J, with 8 bases between the two ends. This CDR3 is built from 11 residues. CDR3 residues: CSARFPDTQYF. The CDR3 DNA reads as TGCAGTGCGAGGTTCCCAGATACGCAGTATTTT.

This chain uses TRBV27 with TRBJ1-4, with D hard to call. Germline-derived CDR1 and CDR2 are MNHEY and SMNVEV (reference sequence). The ends were cut back, 3 bases at V and 5 bases at J, with 7 bases in the middle. There are 13 residues in the CDR3. DNA of the CDR3: TGTGCCAGCAGTTTGGAACGGAATGAAAAACTGTTTTTT. Translated: CASSLERNEKLFF.

The rearrangement links TRBV5-4 to TRBJ1-2, with D perhaps TRBD1 (6 bases). V lost 0 bases and J 4 bases, leaving 13 bases between the germline ends. The CDR3 has 15 residues. The germline V gene encodes CDR1 SGHNT and CDR2 YYREEE (reference sequence). The CDR3 region has the DNA TGTGCCAGCAGCTTGGCGGACAGCCCCTTCTATGGCTACACCTTC. It is translated as CASSLADSPFYGYTF. The full variable domain, in which reference TRBV5-4 and TRBJ1-2 provide the parts outside the CDR3, is ETGVTQSPTHLIKTRGQQVTLRCSSQSGHNTVSWYQQALGQGPQFIFQYYREEENGRGNFPPRFSGLQFPNYSSELNVNALELDDSALYLCASSLADSPFYGYTFGSGTRLTVV.

The CDR3, as DNA: TGTGCCAGCAGGATCGACCTTATGGAGACTGAAGCTTTCTTT. Translating it yields CASRIDLMETEAFF. The chain carries TRBV6-5 and TRBJ1-1; D ambiguous. The V gene's germline CDR1 is MNHEY and CDR2 SVGAGI. Trimming stripped 6 bases from V and 5 bases from J, with 16 bases between. This CDR3 region has 14 residues.

The chain couples TRBV2 to TRBJ2-7; TRBD2 matches at 9 bases. CDR1 and CDR2 (germline): SNHLY, FYNNEI. The CDR3 covers 12 residues. V trimming: 5 bases; J trimming: 10 bases; junction bases outside the gene matches: 6. Here the CDR3 reads CASSRERGDQYV. The CDR3, as DNA: TGTGCCAGCAGTCGAGAGCGGGGGGACCAGTACGTC.